This record covers a single T cell receptor (beta chain). This CDR3 is also generated by other DNA sequences in the sample. Germline V gene data show CDR1 as SGDLS and CDR2 as YYNGEE. CDR3 length: 18 amino acids. V shed 0 bases and J shed 0 bases, with 13 bases lying between them. The sample originates from a study of chemoradiotherapy in HPV16-positive cancers. Sequenced by immunoSEQ multiplex PCR; TCRdb stores in-frame clones only, minus some. Among tens of thousands of clones listed, about 80% were seen once. The chain carries TRBV9 and TRBJ1-6, with D tentatively TRBD1 (5 bases). Sequences were derived from blood, sampled from a patient who underwent chemoradiotherapy. The receptor was derived from a human donor with HPV-associated anogenital cancer. The CDR3 region has the DNA TGTGCCAGCAGCGTAGCTGCCGGGGGGAGCTCCTATAATTCACCCCTCCACTTT. Protein product: CASSVAAGGSSYNSPLHF.